These T cell receptor beta chains were read from a single sample in a study of blood T cell repertoires in COVID-19. Some clones are missing from TCRdb's copy, which holds only in-frame ones; the method was immunoSEQ multiplex PCR. The table has around 180,000 clones, more than 80% seen once; the top ten hold roughly 12%. Source material: PBMCs or T cells enriched from blood (not recorded which). All receptors come from a man aged 45-65 years who had recovered from COVID-19. Each CDR3 is given with its conserved first and last residue. Each record gives: clone size, D gene, J gene, V gene, CDR3 protein, CDR3 DNA. A D gene is named only where the DNA matches it firmly. Size is omitted from some rows. Given values are once, few, many or a class for expanded clones.

>NA|TRBD1|TRBJ1-5|TRBV2
CASSDREDQPQHF
TGTGCCAGCAGCGACAGGGAGGATCAGCCCCAGCATTTT
>once|TRBD1|TRBJ1-1|TRBV11-2
CASSPLEGATEAFF
TGTGCCAGCAGCCCTCTTGAGGGGGCCACTGAAGCTTTCTTT
>NA|NA|TRBJ1-5|TRBV27
CASGEGVRQPQHF
TGTGCCAGCGGGGAAGGGGTGAGGCAGCCCCAGCATTTT
>NA|NA|TRBJ1-2|TRBV7-2
CASSPQHRTADGYTF
TGTGCCAGCAGCCCCCAACACAGGACAGCGGATGGCTACACCTTC
>NA|TRBD1|TRBJ1-2|TRBV19
CASSIETGGAYGYTF
TGTGCCAGTAGTATAGAAACAGGGGGCGCCTATGGCTACACCTTC
>NA|TRBD1|TRBJ1-2|TRBV10-3
CAISARQGQEGGYTF
TGTGCCATCAGTGCTAGACAGGGTCAGGAAGGCGGCTACACCTTC
>NA|NA|TRBJ1-1|TRBV5-8
CASRQTVNTEAFF
TGTGCCAGCAGACAAACAGTGAACACTGAAGCTTTCTTT
>NA|NA|TRBJ1-4|TRBV27
CASRTGSATNEKLFF
TGTGCCAGCAGAACAGGGTCCGCAACTAATGAAAAACTGTTTTTT
>NA|NA|TRBJ2-5|TRBV3-1/TRBV3-2
CASSLGGRGSWETQYF
TGTGCCAGCAGCCTAGGGGGGCGGGGGAGTTGGGAGACCCAGTACTTC
>NA|NA|TRBJ2-1|TRBV12-3/TRBV12-4
CASKKAGVNEQFF
TGTGCCAGCAAAAAGGCAGGGGTGAATGAGCAGTTCTTC
>NA|NA|TRBJ2-5|TRBV11-2
CASSSKPGETQYF
TGTGCCAGCAGCTCAAAACCAGGCGAGACCCAGTACTTC
>NA|TRBD1|TRBJ1-1|TRBV3-1/TRBV3-2
CASTVTGGREAFF
TGTGCCAGCACAGTTACAGGGGGACGTGAAGCTTTCTTT
>NA|NA|TRBJ1-2|TRBV6-6
CASGLSDSSNYGYTF
TGTGCCAGCGGCTTATCGGACAGTTCGAACTATGGCTACACCTTC
>NA|TRBD1|TRBJ1-1|TRBV29-1
CSVGDSPFMNTEAFF
TGCAGCGTTGGGGACAGTCCTTTCATGAACACTGAAGCTTTCTTT
>NA|TRBD2|TRBJ2-7|TRBV5-1
CASSRASGGYEQYF
TGCGCCAGCAGCCGCGCTAGCGGGGGTTACGAGCAGTACTTC
>NA|NA|TRBJ2-2|TRBV19
CASSRGRTTGELFF
TGTGCCAGTAGTAGGGGCCGTACCACCGGGGAGCTGTTTTTT
>NA|TRBD1|TRBJ2-1|TRBV27
CASSFIAGGVYNEQFF
TGTGCCAGCAGTTTTATAGCAGGGGGCGTCTACAATGAGCAGTTCTTC
>NA|TRBD2|TRBJ2-5|TRBV5-1
CASSPGTSGGVRGTQYF
TGCGCCAGCAGCCCGGGGACTAGCGGGGGGGTAAGAGGCACCCAGTACTTC
>NA|NA|TRBJ1-6|TRBV9
CASSGRVANSPLHF
TGTGCCAGCAGCGGCAGGGTTGCTAATTCACCCCTCCACTTT
>NA|NA|TRBJ1-4|TRBV7-8
CASSLGGSEKLFF
TGTGCCAGCAGCTTAGGAGGGTCCGAAAAACTGTTTTTT